This T cell receptor (beta chain) is drawn from a study of T cell repertoires in cytomegalovirus infection (dated by TCRdb to about 2019). As for the study more broadly: Donor HLA type was relevant to the analysis, as public TCR beta signatures indicated carriage of CMV infection together with the matching HLA type. Points the paper makes about the study in general: Cumulative frequency of public TCR beta family members discriminated carriers of CMV infection plus the relevant HLA type in this cohort and an independent approximately 400-donor cohort. The ex vivo response was dominated by HLA-C-restricted CMV-specific TCR beta clonotypes, and the single most frequent clonotype in two of eight donors was supplied by these HLA-C-restricted clonotypes.

Trimming removed 0 bases from V and 0 bases from J, leaving 12 bases between the germline ends. The cysteine opens and the phenylalanine closes a CDR3 of 15 amino acids. Only the CDR3 DNA is retained, 45 bases long and in frame from the first base. The CDR1 and CDR2 encoded by the germline V gene (reference sequence) are DFQATT and SNEGSKA. This clonotype was observed a few times. The clone's antigen remains unknown. No base quality information exists; no much larger clone differs at one position. The listed sequencing device is Illumina HiSeq 1500. TCRdb reran the public reads through fastp at Q25 and MiXCR, keeping productive beta chains. A single entry per CDR3 protein holds the most common genes and DNA from its merged rows. This sample lists 200,000 to 300,000 distinct CDR3 sequences; roughly an eighth were detected once. The ten largest clones take up about 8.7% of the sample.

The source is a human donor in good health (CMV status not recorded). Some clones in this sample may be carry-over from other donors' samples. The sample taken for sequencing was PBMCs. Rearrangement joined TRBV20-1 to TRBJ2-7; 7 matching bases give a weak D call of TRBD2. The CDR3 protein sequence reads: CSARDGRGPSYEQYF. The DNA is as follows: TGCAGTGCTAGAGATGGGCGGGGGCCCTCCTACGAGCAGTACTTC.